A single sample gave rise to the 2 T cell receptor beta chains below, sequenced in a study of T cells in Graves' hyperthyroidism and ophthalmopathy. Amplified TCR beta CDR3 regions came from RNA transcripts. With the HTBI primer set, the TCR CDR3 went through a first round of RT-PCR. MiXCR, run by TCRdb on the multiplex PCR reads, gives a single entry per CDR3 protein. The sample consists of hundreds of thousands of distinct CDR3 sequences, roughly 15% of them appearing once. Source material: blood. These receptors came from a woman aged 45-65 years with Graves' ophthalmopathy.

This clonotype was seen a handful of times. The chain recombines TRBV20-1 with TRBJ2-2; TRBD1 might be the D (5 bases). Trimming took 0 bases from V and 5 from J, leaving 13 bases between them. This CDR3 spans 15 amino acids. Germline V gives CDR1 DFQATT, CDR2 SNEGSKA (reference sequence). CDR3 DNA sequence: TGCAGTGCTAGAGATTCGCAGGGTGGGACCGGGGAGCTGTTTTTT. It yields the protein CSARDSQGGTGELFF.

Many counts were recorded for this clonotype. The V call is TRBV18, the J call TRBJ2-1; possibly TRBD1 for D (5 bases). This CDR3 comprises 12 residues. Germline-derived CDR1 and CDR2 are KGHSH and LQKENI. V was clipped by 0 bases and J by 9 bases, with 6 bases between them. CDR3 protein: CASSPPQAEQFF. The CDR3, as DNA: TGTGCCAGCTCACCACCACAGGCTGAGCAGTTCTTC.